This paragraph covers one T cell receptor beta chain sequence. This sample was taken from a study of blood T cell repertoires in COVID-19. The CDR3 spans 13 residues. Trimming removed 0 bases from V and 3 bases from J, with 6 bases in between. Germline V gene lookup returns CDR1 MNHEY and CDR2 SVGEGT. Some clones are missing from TCRdb's copy, which holds only in-frame ones; the method was immunoSEQ multiplex PCR. The sample lists around 15,000 clones; roughly 86% were seen once. Material: peripheral blood. V is TRBV6-2 or TRBV6-3 and J is TRBJ2-7; no definite D call. The origin of this receptor is a human donor in a cohort sampled during active COVID-19. The CDR3 reads CASSYSPSYEQYF. CDR3 nucleotides: TGTGCCAGCAGTTACTCGCCGAGCTACGAGCAGTACTTC.